The 26 T cell receptor beta chains listed next were all sequenced from one sample in a study of cytomegalovirus exposure and HLA in healthy donors. Repertoires were generated with immunoSEQ multiplex PCR, while TCRdb's copy carries only in-frame clones and drops some. The sample yields approximately 240,000 clones, 75% to 95% seen once. The source material was PBMCs. The origin of the receptors is a woman aged 18-30 years in good health and CMV-seronegative.

The chain couples TRBV6-5 to TRBJ2-2; perhaps TRBD1 as D (5 bases). Trimming stripped 8 bases from V and 4 bases from J, with 8 bases between. This CDR3 is built from 12 residues. In germline, CDR1 is MNHEY, CDR2 SVGAGI. The CDR3 spells CASQQVTGELFF. DNA for the CDR3: TGTGCCAGCCAACAGGTCACCGGGGAGCTGTTTTTT.

This chain uses TRBV28 with TRBJ1-1, with D possibly matching TRBD1 (5 bases). The length of the CDR3 is 16 residues. The ends were cut back, 2 bases at V and 5 bases at J, with 18 bases in the middle. Per germline, CDR1 MDHEN and CDR2 SYDVKM. CDR3 nucleotide sequence: TGTGCCAGCAGTTTAATTTCCGGGGGAAAAATGACTGAAGCTTTCTTT. It codes for CASSLISGGKMTEAFF.

Here the CDR3 DNA reads TGTGCCAGCAACAGGGACAGTCGAGCTGAAGCTTTCTTT. It specifies CASNRDSRAEAFF. The V and J genes are TRBV6-5 and TRBJ1-1, with TRBD1 identical over 7 bases. Germline CDR1 reads MNHEY; CDR2 reads SVGAGI. The CDR3 contains 13 residues. J gave up 6 bases and V 7 bases, and 8 bases lay outside the gene matches.

The chain employs TRBV23-1 and TRBJ2-7; 7 bases agree with TRBD2. TRBV23-1 is known as an ORF, though its function is uncertain. The V segment lost 0 bases and the J segment 4 bases; nucleotides outside the gene matches: 6. The CDR3 loop spans 15 amino acids. For the CDR3, the DNA is TGCGCCAGCAGTCAATCAAGGGCGGGAGAATACGAGCAGTACTTC. This gives the protein CASSQSRAGEYEQYF.

The chain couples TRBV11-2 to TRBJ2-7; D perhaps matches TRBD1 (6 bases). The germline CDR1 and CDR2 sequences are SGHAT and FQNNGV. V dropped 3 bases and J dropped 3 bases, with 9 bases sitting between them. CDR3 size: 13 residues. This chain's CDR3 is CASSLDSFYEQYF. The CDR3 region has the DNA TGTGCCAGCAGCTTGGACAGCTTCTACGAGCAGTACTTC.

This sequence joins TRBV27 and TRBJ2-5, with D possibly TRBD2 on 6 matching bases. The V gene lost 0 bases and the J gene lost 3 bases, with 14 bases spanning the gap. This CDR3 has 16 amino acids. Germline V CDR1 and CDR2: MNHEY, SMNVEV (reference sequence). CDR3 sequence reads: CASSLSVGSSEETQYF. The CDR3 DNA follows: TGTGCCAGCAGTTTATCCGTCGGGAGTAGTGAAGAGACCCAGTACTTC.

The chain combines TRBV5-1 with TRBJ1-1; D may be TRBD1 (5 bases). The V end was cut by 4 bases, the J end by 0 bases, with 13 bases between. The CDR3 covers 15 residues. Germline V gene sequence: CDR1 SGHRS, CDR2 YFSETQ. The CDR3, as DNA: TGCGCCAGCAGCACGAACAGACAGATGAACACTGAAGCTTTCTTT. Translation gives CASSTNRQMNTEAFF.

The chain combines TRBV27 with TRBJ1-2; 8 bases agree with TRBD1. Germline assignment: CDR1 MNHEY and CDR2 SMNVEV (reference sequence). Losses at the gene ends were 8 bases for V and 3 bases for J; bases not matched to a gene: 5. The CDR3 loop spans 13 amino acids. The CDR3 reads CASSQGAHYGYTF. For the CDR3, the DNA is TGTGCCAGCTCTCAGGGGGCTCACTATGGCTACACCTTC.

The chain couples TRBV5-1 to TRBJ1-1, with no clear D. Germline V gene sequence: CDR1 SGHRS, CDR2 YFSETQ. The CDR3 is 14 amino acids. Trimming removed 4 bases at V and 3 bases at J, with 13 bases between. The CDR3 coding sequence is TGCGCCAGCAGCAGTTACGAGCTGGACACTGAAGCTTTCTTT. Translation gives CASSSYELDTEAFF. Supplemented by reference TRBV5-1 and TRBJ1-1, the full variable domain reads KAGVTQTPRYLIKTRGQQVTLSCSPISGHRSVSWYQQTPGQGLQFLFEYFSETQRNKGNFPGRFSGRQFSNSRSEMNVSTLELGDSALYLCASSSYELDTEAFFGQGTRLTVV.

The gene calls are TRBV11-2 and TRBJ1-6, with a possible D match to TRBD1 (6 bases). V shed 5 bases and J shed 7 bases, with 18 bases lying between them. CDR3 size: 16 residues. Germline V lookup: CDR1 SGHAT, CDR2 FQNNGV. CDR3 in amino acids: CASSPHNRVVNSPLHF. DNA for the CDR3: TGTGCCAGCAGCCCCCATAACAGGGTGGTGAATTCACCCCTCCACTTT.

The chain uses TRBV7-9 and TRBJ2-1; TRBD2 agrees at 10 bases. This CDR3 spans 17 amino acids. Germline trimming cut 5 bases from V and 3 bases from J; bases unmatched to any gene: 10. Germline loops: CDR1 SEHNR, CDR2 FQNEAQ (reference sequence). CDR3 nucleotides: TGTGCCAGCAGCCAGGGGGCGAGCGGGAGGGGCTACAATGAGCAGTTCTTC. Its translation is CASSQGASGRGYNEQFF.

The chain combines TRBV10-3 with TRBJ2-5; 9 bases are a match to TRBD1. The CDR3 spans 14 residues. Germline V CDR1 and CDR2: ENHRY, SYGVKD. Trimming took 11 bases from V and 2 from J; bases not matched to a gene: 9. The CDR3 here is CAAEPGQGQETQYF. The DNA for the CDR3 is TGTGCCGCGGAGCCGGGACAGGGACAAGAGACCCAGTACTTC.

The J gene is TRBJ2-3, the V gene TRBV6-1, with 10 bases lining up with TRBD2. The V gene's germline CDR1 is MNHNS and CDR2 SASEGT. V lost 2 bases and J lost 8; bases outside the gene matches: 7. This CDR3 spans 15 amino acids. The DNA of the CDR3 is TGTGCCAGCAGTGAAATCCCTAGCGGGAGTCGTACGCAGTATTTT. This encodes CASSEIPSGSRTQYF.

The V gene is TRBV5-1, the J gene TRBJ1-4; D is possibly TRBD1 (5 bases). V lost 0 bases, J lost 8 bases, and 11 bases lay in between. Germline CDR1 and CDR2: SGHRS and YFSETQ. This CDR3 spans 14 amino acids. CDR3 bases: TGCGCCAGCAGCTTGGCATTAAGGGGAGAAAAACTGTTTTTT. Protein product: CASSLALRGEKLFF. The entire variable domain, with the rest obtained from reference TRBV5-1 and TRBJ1-4, is as follows: KAGVTQTPRYLIKTRGQQVTLSCSPISGHRSVSWYQQTPGQGLQFLFEYFSETQRNKGNFPGRFSGRQFSNSRSEMNVSTLELGDSALYLCASSLALRGEKLFFGSGTQLSVL.

This chain joins TRBV27 and TRBJ1-2; D gene ambiguous. This CDR3 has 13 amino acids. Germline V gene data show CDR1 as MNHEY and CDR2 as SMNVEV (reference sequence). With 3 bases removed from V and 4 bases from J, the gap between germline ends came to 9 bases. CDR3 in amino acids: CASSFAQAYGYTF. CDR3 DNA: TGTGCCAGCAGTTTCGCCCAGGCCTATGGCTACACCTTC.

V is TRBV18 and J is TRBJ2-7, with TRBD2 matching over 7 bases. This CDR3 region has 14 residues. Looked up from germline, CDR1 is KGHSH and CDR2 is LQKENI. The trim removed 0 bases at V and 4 bases at J, leaving 3 bases unmatched. The CDR3 DNA reads as TGTGCCAGCTCACCACCTAGCGGGTCTTACGAGCAGTACTTC. Translated: CASSPPSGSYEQYF.

CDR3 in amino acids: CSVGGDLNEKLFF. DNA for the CDR3: TGCAGCGTTGGGGGAGATCTTAATGAAAAACTGTTTTTT. J is TRBJ1-4 and V is TRBV29-1, with D unclear. The germline V gene encodes CDR1 SQVTM and CDR2 ANQGSEA. V lost 4 bases and J 4 bases, leaving 10 bases between the germline ends. The CDR3 extends over 13 amino acids. The complete variable domain, with remaining parts taken from reference TRBV29-1 and TRBJ1-4, reads SAVISQKPSRDICQRGTSLTIQCQVDSQVTMMFWYRQQPGQSLTLIATANQGSEATYESGFVIDKFPISRPNLTFSTLTVSNMSPEDSSIYLCSVGGDLNEKLFFGSGTQLSVL.

V and J are TRBV5-6 and TRBJ1-1; a weak D match, TRBD1 (6 bases). Germline V gene lookup returns CDR1 SGHDT and CDR2 YYEEEE. The CDR3 contains 14 residues. Trimming took 4 bases from V and 4 from J, leaving 14 bases between them. This CDR3 is CASSLQGLGTEAFF. The CDR3 DNA reads TGTGCCAGCAGCCTACAGGGTTTGGGCACTGAAGCTTTCTTT.

The rearrangement uses TRBV1 and TRBJ2-7; the D call in the table, TRBD2, was not verified against the DNA. TRBV1 constitutes a pseudogene. The CDR3 runs 16 residues. Here the CDR3 reads CTSSPGSTSATYEQYF. The CDR3 DNA reads TGCACCAGCAGCCCAGGATCGACTAGCGCGACCTACGAGCAGTACTTC.

The CDR3 sequence: CASRSFQPQHF. The CDR3 region has the DNA TGTGCCAGCAGGTCCTTCCAGCCCCAGCATTTT. The J gene is TRBJ1-5, the V gene TRBV28; no definite D call. V shed 6 bases and J shed 7 bases, with 7 bases lying between them. Germline CDR1 MDHEN, CDR2 SYDVKM. The CDR3 sequence is 11 residues long.

The rearrangement joins TRBV4-1 to TRBJ1-1; 7 nucleotides line up with TRBD1. CDR3 length equals 14 residues. Trimming at V came to 5 bases and at J to 1 base, leaving 4 bases not matched to a gene. Germline V gene lookup returns CDR1 MGHRA and CDR2 YSYEKL. CDR3 nucleotides: TGCGCCAGCAGCTGGGGACAGACGAACACTGAAGCTTTCTTT. Encoded protein: CASSWGQTNTEAFF.

On this clone itself: At the DNA level, this CDR3 is encoded by other sequences in the same sample as well. The chain has TRBV10-3 and TRBJ2-7; D possibly corresponds to TRBD2 (6 bases). This CDR3 contains 13 residues. Germline CDR1 ENHRY, CDR2 SYGVKD. Trimming removed 6 bases at V and 2 bases at J, with 11 bases between. The CDR3, as DNA: TGTGCCATCAGCGGGGGATCCACCTACGAGCAGTACTTC. It is translated as CAISGGSTYEQYF.

The CDR3, as DNA: TGTGCCAGCACCAAAACCGGGGAGCTGTTTTTT. Its translation: CASTKTGELFF. This chain joins TRBV5-6 and TRBJ2-2; D unclear. Germline V lookup: CDR1 SGHDT, CDR2 YYEEEE. The CDR3 spans 11 residues. V lost 6 bases to trimming and J lost 5 bases, with 5 bases between them.

The V and J genes are TRBV6-5 and TRBJ1-2; no definite D call. V shed 2 bases and J shed 0 bases, with 13 bases lying between them. This CDR3 is 16 amino acids long. Per the germline V gene, CDR1 is MNHEY and CDR2 is SVGAGI. CDR3 region: CASSYVASRANYGYTF. The CDR3 DNA follows: TGTGCCAGCAGTTACGTCGCTTCGAGGGCTAACTATGGCTACACCTTC.

The chain couples TRBV7-2 to TRBJ1-5, with 7 bases matching TRBD1. Germline CDR1 SGHTA, CDR2 FQGNSA. V shed 5 bases and J 4 bases; nucleotides not matched to a gene: 8. The CDR3 runs 15 residues. The CDR3 DNA sequence: TGTGCCAGCAGCGACCTAGGGACAGCTAATCAGCCCCAGCATTTT. It is translated as CASSDLGTANQPQHF.

The chain combines TRBV6-6 with TRBJ1-5; TRBD1 might be the D (6 bases). V was trimmed by 0 bases and J by 9 bases, leaving 15 bases between them. This CDR3 contains 15 residues. The germline V gene encodes CDR1 MNHNY and CDR2 SVGAGI (reference sequence). CDR3 region: CASSYSGAGEWPQHF. CDR3 DNA sequence: TGTGCCAGCAGTTACTCGGGGGCAGGGGAATGGCCCCAGCATTTT.